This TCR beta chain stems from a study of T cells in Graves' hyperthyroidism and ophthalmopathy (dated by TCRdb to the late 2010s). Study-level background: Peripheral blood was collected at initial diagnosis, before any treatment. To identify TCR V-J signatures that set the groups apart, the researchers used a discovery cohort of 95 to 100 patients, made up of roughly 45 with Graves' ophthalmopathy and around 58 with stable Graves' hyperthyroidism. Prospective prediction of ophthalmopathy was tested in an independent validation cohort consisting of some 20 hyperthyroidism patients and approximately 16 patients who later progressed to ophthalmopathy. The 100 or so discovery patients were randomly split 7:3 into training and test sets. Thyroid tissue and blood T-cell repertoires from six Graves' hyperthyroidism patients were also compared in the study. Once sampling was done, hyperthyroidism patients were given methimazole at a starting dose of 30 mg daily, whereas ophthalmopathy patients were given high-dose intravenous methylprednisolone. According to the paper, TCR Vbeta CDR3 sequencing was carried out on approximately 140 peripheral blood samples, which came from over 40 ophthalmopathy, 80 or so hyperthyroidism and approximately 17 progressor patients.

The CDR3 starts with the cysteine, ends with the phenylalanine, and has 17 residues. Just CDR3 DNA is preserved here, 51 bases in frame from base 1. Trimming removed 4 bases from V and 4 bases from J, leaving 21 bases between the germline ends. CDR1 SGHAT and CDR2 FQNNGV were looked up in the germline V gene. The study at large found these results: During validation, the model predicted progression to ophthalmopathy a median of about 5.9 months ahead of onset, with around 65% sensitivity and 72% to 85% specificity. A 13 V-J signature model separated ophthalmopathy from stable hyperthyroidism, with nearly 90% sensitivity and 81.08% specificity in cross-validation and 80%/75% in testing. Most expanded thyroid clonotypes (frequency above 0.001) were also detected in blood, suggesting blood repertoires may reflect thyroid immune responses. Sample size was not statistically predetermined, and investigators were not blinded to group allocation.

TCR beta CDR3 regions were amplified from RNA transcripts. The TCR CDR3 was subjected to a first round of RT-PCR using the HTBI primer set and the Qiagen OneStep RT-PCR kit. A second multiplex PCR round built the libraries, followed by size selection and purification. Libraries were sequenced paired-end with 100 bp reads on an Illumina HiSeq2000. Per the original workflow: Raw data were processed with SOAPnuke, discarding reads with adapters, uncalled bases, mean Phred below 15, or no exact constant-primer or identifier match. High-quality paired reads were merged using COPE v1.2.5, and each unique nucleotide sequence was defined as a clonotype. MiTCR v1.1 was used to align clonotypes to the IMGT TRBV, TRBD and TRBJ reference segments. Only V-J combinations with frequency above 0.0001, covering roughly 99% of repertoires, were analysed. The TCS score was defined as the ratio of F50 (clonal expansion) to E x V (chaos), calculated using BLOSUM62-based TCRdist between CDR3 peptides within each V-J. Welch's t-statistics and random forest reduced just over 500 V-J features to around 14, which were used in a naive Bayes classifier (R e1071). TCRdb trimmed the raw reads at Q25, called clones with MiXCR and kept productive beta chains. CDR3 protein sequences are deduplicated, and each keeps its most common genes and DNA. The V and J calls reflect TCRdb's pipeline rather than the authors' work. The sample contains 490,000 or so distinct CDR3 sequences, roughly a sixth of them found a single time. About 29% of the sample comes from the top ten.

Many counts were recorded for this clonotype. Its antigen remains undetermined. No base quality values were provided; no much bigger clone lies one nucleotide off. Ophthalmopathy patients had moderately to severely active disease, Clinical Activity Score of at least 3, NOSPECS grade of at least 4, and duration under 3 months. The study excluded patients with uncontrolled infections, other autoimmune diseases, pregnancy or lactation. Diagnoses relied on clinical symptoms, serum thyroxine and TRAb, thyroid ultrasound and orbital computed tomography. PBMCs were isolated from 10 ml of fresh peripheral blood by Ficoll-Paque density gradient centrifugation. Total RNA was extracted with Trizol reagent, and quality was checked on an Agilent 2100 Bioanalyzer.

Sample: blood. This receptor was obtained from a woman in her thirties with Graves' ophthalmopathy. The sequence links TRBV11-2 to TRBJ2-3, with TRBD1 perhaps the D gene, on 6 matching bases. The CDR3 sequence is CASSSIKTYREPDTQYF. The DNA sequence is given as TGTGCCAGCAGCTCCATAAAAACTTACAGGGAACCAGATACGCAGTATTTT. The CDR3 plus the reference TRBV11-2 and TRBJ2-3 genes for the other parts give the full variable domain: EAGVAQSPRYKIIEKRQSVAFWCNPISGHATLYWYQQILGQGPKLLIQFQNNGVVDDSQLPKDRFSAERLKGVDSTLKIQPAKLEDSAVYLCASSSIKTYREPDTQYFGPGTRLTVL.